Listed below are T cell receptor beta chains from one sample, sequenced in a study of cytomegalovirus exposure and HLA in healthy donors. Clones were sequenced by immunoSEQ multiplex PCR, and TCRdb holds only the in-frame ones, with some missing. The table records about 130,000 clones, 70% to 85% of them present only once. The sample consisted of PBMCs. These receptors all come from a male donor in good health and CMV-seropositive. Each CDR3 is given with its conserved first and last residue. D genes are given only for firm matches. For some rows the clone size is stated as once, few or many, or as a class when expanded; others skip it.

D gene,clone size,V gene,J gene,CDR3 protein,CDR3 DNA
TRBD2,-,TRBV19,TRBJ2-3,CASSMWEGRGDTQYF,TGTGCCAGTAGTATGTGGGAGGGCCGGGGAGATACGCAGTATTTT
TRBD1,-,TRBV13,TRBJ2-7,CASSFQSGQGLYYEQYF,TGTGCCAGCAGCTTCCAGTCGGGACAGGGTCTATACTACGAGCAGTACTTC
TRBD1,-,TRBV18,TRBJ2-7,CASSPERTGSYEQYF,TGTGCCAGCTCACCAGAGAGGACAGGGTCCTACGAGCAGTACTTC
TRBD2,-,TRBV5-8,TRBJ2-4,CASSLGLVGDIQYF,TGTGCCAGCAGCCTCGGACTAGTGGGCGACATTCAGTACTTC
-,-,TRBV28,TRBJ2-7,CASTPSRDSSLYEQYF,TGTGCCAGCACCCCTTCGAGAGACTCCAGCCTCTACGAGCAGTACTTC
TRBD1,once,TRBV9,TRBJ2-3,CASSPRWETGVTDTQYF,TGTGCCAGCAGCCCCCGATGGGAGACAGGGGTGACAGATACGCAGTATTTT
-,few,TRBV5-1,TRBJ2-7,CASSQGGLSYEQYF,TGCGCCAGCAGTCAGGGGGGACTGTCCTACGAGCAGTACTTC
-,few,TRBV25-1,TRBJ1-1,CASSESWQDATFF,TGTGCCAGCAGTGAATCCTGGCAGGATGCAACTTTCTTT
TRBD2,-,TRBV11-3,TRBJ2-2,CASSEGLGSAGELFF,TGTGCCAGCAGCGAGGGACTAGGGTCCGCCGGGGAGCTGTTTTTT
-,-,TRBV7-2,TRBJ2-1,CASSLSGNEQFF,TGTGCCAGCAGCTTATCCGGTAATGAGCAGTTCTTC
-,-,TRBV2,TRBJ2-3,CASSGQGTDTQYF,TGTGCCAGCAGTGGGCAGGGGACAGATACGCAGTATTTT
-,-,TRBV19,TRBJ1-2,CASSNRGVNYGYTF,TGTGCCAGTAGTAACCGGGGGGTTAACTATGGCTACACCTTC
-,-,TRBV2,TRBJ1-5,CASMSGVGYNQPQHF,TGTGCCAGCATGTCGGGGGTTGGATACAATCAGCCCCAGCATTTT
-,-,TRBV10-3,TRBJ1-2,CATQEANYGYTF,TGTGCGACCCAGGAAGCTAACTATGGCTACACCTTC
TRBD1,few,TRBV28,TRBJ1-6,CASSSPGQNSPLHF,TGTGCCAGCAGTTCCCCGGGACAGAATTCACCCCTCCACTTT
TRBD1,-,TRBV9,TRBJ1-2,CASSASGGRPDGYTF,TGTGCCAGCAGCGCCTCAGGGGGCAGGCCCGATGGCTACACCTTC
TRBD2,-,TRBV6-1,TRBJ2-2,CASSARTSGGSNTGELFF,TGTGCCAGCAGTGCCCGGACTAGCGGGGGGTCTAACACCGGGGAGCTGTTTTTT
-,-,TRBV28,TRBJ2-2,CASSLRWRVGSAELFF,TGTGCCAGCAGTTTAAGGTGGCGGGTGGGTAGCGCGGAGCTGTTTTTT
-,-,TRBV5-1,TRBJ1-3,CASSATVNSGNTIYF,TGCGCCAGCAGCGCTACAGTGAACTCTGGAAACACCATATATTTT
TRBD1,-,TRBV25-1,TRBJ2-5,CASSEGQSKETQYF,TGTGCCAGCAGTGAGGGACAGTCTAAAGAGACCCAGTACTTC
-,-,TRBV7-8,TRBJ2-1,CASSLRAGIRNEQFF,TGTGCCAGCAGCTTAAGGGCGGGTATACGGAATGAGCAGTTCTTC
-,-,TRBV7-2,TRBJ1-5,CASSLAPTRGGGLDQPQHF,TGTGCCAGCAGCTTAGCACCGACCCGGGGAGGGGGGTTGGATCAGCCCCAGCATTTT
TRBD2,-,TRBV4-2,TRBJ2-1,CASSQVSASGKNEQFF,TGTGCCAGCAGCCAAGTATCGGCTAGCGGGAAGAATGAGCAGTTCTTC
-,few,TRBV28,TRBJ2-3,CASSLLRGGGTDTQYF,TGTGCCAGCAGTTTATTACGGGGAGGGGGGACAGATACGCAGTATTTT
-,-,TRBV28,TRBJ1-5,CASSQLQGGQPQHF,TGTGCCAGCAGTCAATTACAGGGCGGACAGCCCCAGCATTTT
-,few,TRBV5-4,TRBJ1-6,CASSSPHRGGNSPLHF,TGTGCCAGCAGCTCCCCTCATAGGGGAGGGAATTCACCCCTCCACTTT
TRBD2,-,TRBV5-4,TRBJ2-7,CASSLGGREAYEQYF,TGTGCCAGCAGCTTGGGGGGCCGGGAGGCCTACGAGCAGTACTTC
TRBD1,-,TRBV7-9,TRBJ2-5,CASSLGLGQGKETQYF,TGTGCCAGCAGCCTCGGGCTGGGACAGGGGAAAGAGACCCAGTACTTC
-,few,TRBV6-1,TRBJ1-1,CASSEQGNEAFF,TGTGCCAGCAGTGAACAGGGGAATGAAGCTTTCTTT
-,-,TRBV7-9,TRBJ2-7,CSSSLVPRWANEQYF,TGTTCCAGCAGCTTAGTTCCGAGATGGGCGAACGAGCAGTACTTC
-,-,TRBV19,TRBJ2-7,CASTGETYEQYF,TGTGCCAGTACCGGGGAAACCTACGAGCAGTACTTC
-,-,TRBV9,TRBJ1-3,CASSFGQIYSGNTIYF,TGTGCCAGCAGCTTCGGACAGATTTATTCTGGAAACACCATATATTTT
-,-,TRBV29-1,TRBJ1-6,CSVGQGYNSPLHF,TGCAGCGTTGGGCAGGGCTATAATTCACCCCTCCACTTT
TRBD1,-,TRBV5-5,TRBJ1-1,CASSHPPGTGSIEAFF,TGTGCCAGCAGCCACCCTCCCGGGACAGGGTCCATTGAAGCTTTCTTT
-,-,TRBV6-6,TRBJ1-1,CASSYSGAGVAFF,TGTGCCAGCAGTTACTCGGGGGCAGGGGTGGCTTTCTTT
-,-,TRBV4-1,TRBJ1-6,CASSLFSQGVVSPLHF,TGCGCCAGCAGCCTTTTCAGCCAAGGGGTGGTTTCACCCCTCCACTTT
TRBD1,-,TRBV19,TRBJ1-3,CASMLGTAGNTIYF,TGTGCCAGTATGTTGGGGACAGCTGGAAACACCATATATTTT
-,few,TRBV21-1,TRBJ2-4,CASSGTGDGKNIQYF,TGTGCCAGCAGCGGGACAGGGGATGGCAAAAACATTCAGTACTTC
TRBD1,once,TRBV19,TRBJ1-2,CASSIHRDRGYGYTF,TGTGCCAGTAGTATCCACCGGGACAGGGGATATGGCTACACCTTC